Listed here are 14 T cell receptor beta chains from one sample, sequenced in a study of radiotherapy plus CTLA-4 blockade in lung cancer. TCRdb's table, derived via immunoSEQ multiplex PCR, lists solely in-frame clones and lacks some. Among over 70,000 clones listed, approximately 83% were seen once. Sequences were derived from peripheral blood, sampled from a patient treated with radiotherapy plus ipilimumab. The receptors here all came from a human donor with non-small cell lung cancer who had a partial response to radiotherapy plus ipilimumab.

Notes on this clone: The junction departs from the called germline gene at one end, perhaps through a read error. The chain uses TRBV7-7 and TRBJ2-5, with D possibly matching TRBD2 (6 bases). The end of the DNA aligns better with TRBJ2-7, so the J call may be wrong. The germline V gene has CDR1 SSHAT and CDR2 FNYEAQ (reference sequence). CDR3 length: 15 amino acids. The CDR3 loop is CASSLGAGINYEQYF. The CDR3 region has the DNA TGTGCTAGCAGCTTAGGGGCGGGAATTAACTACGAGCAGTACTTC.

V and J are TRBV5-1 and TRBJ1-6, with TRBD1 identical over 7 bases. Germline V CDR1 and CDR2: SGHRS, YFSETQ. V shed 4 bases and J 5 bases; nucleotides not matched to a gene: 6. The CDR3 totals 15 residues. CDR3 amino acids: CASSTGTVDNSPLHF. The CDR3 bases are TGCGCCAGCAGCACCGGGACAGTAGATAATTCACCCCTCCACTTT.

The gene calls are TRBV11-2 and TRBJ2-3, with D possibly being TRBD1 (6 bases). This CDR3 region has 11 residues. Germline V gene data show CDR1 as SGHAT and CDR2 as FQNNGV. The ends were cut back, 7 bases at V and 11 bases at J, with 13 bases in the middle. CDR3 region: CASTPGVGQYF. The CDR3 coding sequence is TGTGCCAGCACCCCAGGGGTGGGGCAGTATTTT.

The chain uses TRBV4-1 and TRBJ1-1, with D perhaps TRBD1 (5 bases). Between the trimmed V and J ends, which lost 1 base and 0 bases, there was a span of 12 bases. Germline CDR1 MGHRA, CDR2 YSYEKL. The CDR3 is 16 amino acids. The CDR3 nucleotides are TGCGCCAGCAGCCAAGCACCGCAGGGCCTGAACACTGAAGCTTTCTTT. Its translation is CASSQAPQGLNTEAFF.

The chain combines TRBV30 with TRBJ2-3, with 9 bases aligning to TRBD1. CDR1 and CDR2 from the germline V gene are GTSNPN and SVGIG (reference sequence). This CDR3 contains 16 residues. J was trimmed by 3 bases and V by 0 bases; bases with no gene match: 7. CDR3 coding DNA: TGTGCCTGGAGTGTGGGACAGGGAGGATTAACAGATACGCAGTATTTT. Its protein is CAWSVGQGGLTDTQYF.

CDR3 DNA sequence: TGCGCCAGCAGCAAAGGTCTTCCCTCTGGAAACACCATATATTTT. Protein: CASSKGLPSGNTIYF. The chain employs TRBV4-1 and TRBJ1-3; D is unresolved. CDR3 size: 15 residues. CDR1 MGHRA and CDR2 YSYEKL come from the germline V gene. V dropped 5 bases and J dropped 0 bases, with 11 bases sitting between them.

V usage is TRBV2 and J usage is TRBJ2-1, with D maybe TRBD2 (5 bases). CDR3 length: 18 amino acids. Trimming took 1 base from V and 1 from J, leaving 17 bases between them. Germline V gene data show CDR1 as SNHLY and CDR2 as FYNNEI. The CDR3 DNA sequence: TGTGCCAGCAGTGAAGAGGGAGTGGGGTACATATCCTACAATGAGCAGTTCTTC. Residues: CASSEEGVGYISYNEQFF.

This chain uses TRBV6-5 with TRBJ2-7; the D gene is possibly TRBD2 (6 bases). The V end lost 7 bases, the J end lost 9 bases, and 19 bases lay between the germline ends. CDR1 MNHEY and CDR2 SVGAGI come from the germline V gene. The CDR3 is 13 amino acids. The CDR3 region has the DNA TGTGCCAGCACCGACAGCGGGTCTATCCTGCAGTACTTC. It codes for CASTDSGSILQYF.

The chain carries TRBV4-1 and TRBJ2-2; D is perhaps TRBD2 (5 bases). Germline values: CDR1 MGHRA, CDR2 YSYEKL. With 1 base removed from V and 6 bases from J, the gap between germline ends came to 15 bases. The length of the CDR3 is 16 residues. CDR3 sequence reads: CASSQVLTLGAGELFF. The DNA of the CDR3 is TGCGCCAGCAGCCAAGTGTTGACTCTCGGGGCCGGGGAGCTGTTTTTT.

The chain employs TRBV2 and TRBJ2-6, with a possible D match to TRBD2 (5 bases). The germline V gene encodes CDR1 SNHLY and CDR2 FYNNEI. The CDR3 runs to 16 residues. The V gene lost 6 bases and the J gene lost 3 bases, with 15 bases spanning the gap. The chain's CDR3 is CASRDWQAGGANVLTF. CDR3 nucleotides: TGTGCCAGCAGGGACTGGCAGGCTGGTGGGGCCAACGTCCTGACTTTC.

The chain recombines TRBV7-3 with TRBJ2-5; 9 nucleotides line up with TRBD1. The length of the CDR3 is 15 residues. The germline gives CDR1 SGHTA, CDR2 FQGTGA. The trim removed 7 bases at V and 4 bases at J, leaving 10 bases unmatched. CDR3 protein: CASTPYRGRLETQYF. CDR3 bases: TGTGCCAGCACCCCATACAGGGGGCGTTTAGAGACCCAGTACTTC.

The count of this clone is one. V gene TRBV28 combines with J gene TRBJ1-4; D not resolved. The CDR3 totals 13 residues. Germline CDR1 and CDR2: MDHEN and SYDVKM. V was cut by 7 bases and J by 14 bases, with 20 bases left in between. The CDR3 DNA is TGTGCCAGCAATAATAACCCCTCCTCCGGGCTGTTTTTT. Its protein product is CASNNNPSSGLFF.

The CDR3 nucleotides read TGTGCCAGCAGCCTCGGACAGGTGCAACAAGAGACCCAGTACTTC. This gives the protein CASSLGQVQQETQYF. V and J are TRBV11-1 and TRBJ2-5; 7 bases fit TRBD1. CDR1 and CDR2 (germline): SGHAT, FQDESV (reference sequence). J lost 2 bases, V lost 5 bases, and 8 bases had no gene match. This CDR3 has 15 residues.

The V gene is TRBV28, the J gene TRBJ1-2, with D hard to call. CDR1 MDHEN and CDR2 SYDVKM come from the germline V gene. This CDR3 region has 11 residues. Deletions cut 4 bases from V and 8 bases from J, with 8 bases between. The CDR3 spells CASSSPGGYTF. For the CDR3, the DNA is TGTGCCAGCAGTTCCCCAGGCGGCTACACCTTC.